The present TCR beta chain was sequenced within a study of OX40 agonist ivuxolimab in advanced cancers. This clone was observed a handful of times. The table came from immunoSEQ multiplex PCR; TCRdb's copy has only in-frame clones and leaves some out. The sample includes 25,000 to 35,000 clones, roughly 79% of them seen just once. This sample comprised CD4+ or CD8+ T cells sorted from blood, obtained in a trial of the OX40 agonist ivuxolimab. The TCR comes from an adult with an advanced solid tumor such as melanoma, head and neck, liver or kidney cancer.

CDR3 sequence (DNA): TGCGCCAGCAGCCAAGTTGGGGGCAGGGGAACTGAAGCTTTCTTT. Translated: CASSQVGGRGTEAFF. This rearrangement joins TRBV4-3 to TRBJ1-1; perhaps TRBD1 as D (6 bases). CDR1 LGHNA and CDR2 YSLEER come from the germline V gene. This CDR3 has 15 residues. The germline V and J ends were trimmed by 1 base and 5 bases, with 14 bases remaining between them.